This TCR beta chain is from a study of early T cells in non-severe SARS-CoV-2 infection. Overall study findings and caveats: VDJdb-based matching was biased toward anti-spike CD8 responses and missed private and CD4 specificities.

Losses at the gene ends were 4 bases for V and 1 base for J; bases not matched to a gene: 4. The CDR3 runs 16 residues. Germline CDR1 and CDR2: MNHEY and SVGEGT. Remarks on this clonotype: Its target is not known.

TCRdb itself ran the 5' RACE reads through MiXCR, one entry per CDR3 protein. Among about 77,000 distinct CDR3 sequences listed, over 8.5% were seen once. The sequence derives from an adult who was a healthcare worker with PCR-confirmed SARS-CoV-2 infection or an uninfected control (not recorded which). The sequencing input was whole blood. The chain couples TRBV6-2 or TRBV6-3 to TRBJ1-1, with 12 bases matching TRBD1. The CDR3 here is CASSWDRGRQNTEAFF. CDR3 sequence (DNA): TGTGCCAGCAGTTGGGACAGGGGGCGACAGAACACTGAAGCTTTCTTT.